The sequence of this TCR beta chain was determined in a study of shared clonotypes between healthy human individuals. The germline V gene has CDR1 SGHVS and CDR2 FNYEAQ. Germline trimming cut 4 bases from V and 4 bases from J; bases unmatched to any gene: 8. This CDR3 is 15 amino acids long. The test was conducted at deep level. Each unsorted PBMC replicate got 300 ng genomic DNA, tens of thousands of genomes. Measured with immunoSEQ multiplex PCR; TCRdb has only the in-frame clones, and not every one. This table has about 450,000 clones, 65% to 80% appearing once. The sample consisted of PBMCs. The chain links TRBV7-6 to TRBJ1-1, with TRBD1 identical over 8 bases. The receptor's source is a woman between 35 and 50 years old in good health. Some clones in this sample may be carry-over from other donors' samples. This chain's CDR3 is CASSSPGQGATEAFF. The CDR3 coding sequence is TGTGCCAGCAGCTCACCGGGGCAGGGGGCCACTGAAGCTTTCTTT.